A single sample gave rise to the 17 T cell receptor beta chains below, sequenced in a study of CD8 T cells in ankylosing spondylitis (dated by TCRdb to the late 2010s). The protocol used for the library was 5' RACE. Instrument on record: Illumina HiSeq 2500. TCRdb reran the public reads through fastp at Q25 and MiXCR, keeping productive beta chains. Rows are combined by CDR3 protein, so each entry shows the most common genes and DNA. Counted in this sample were just over 350,000 distinct CDR3 sequences; about 20% of them appeared once. The ten largest clones capture around 13% of the sample. Specimen: blood, either unsorted or a sorted T cell fraction (not recorded which). The receptors were gathered from a male donor with ankylosing spondylitis or in good health (not recorded which).

This clonotype was counted between two and nine times. The rearrangement links TRBV6-1 to TRBJ2-5; perhaps TRBD2 as D (6 bases). With 3 bases removed from V and 5 bases from J, the gap between germline ends came to 16 bases. This CDR3 has 15 residues. CDR1 and CDR2 (germline): MNHNS, SASEGT. CDR3 in DNA: TGTGCCAGCAGTGAGAGTTGGGGGGAGCTGGAGACCCAGTACTTC. Protein: CASSESWGELETQYF.

This clonotype has a count of ten or more. The chain employs TRBV7-9 and TRBJ2-2; D unclear. The CDR3 covers 12 residues. CDR1 SEHNR and CDR2 FQNEAQ come from the germline V gene (reference sequence). V shed 5 bases and J shed 4 bases, with 5 bases lying between them. CDR3 in DNA: TGTGCCAGCAGCCTCCCCACCGGGGAGCTGTTTTTT. Its translation: CASSLPTGELFF.

This clonotype showed up just once. V is TRBV29-1 and J is TRBJ2-2, with D possibly being TRBD1 (6 bases). The ends were cut back, 3 bases at V and 1 base at J, with 12 bases in the middle. CDR1 is SQVTM, CDR2 ANQGSEA, per germline. The CDR3 contains 15 residues. The CDR3 coding sequence is TGCAGCGTTGAGTCAGGGGTCTTGAACACCGGGGAGCTGTTTTTT. Translating it yields CSVESGVLNTGELFF.

This clonotype was seen only a few times. The V call is TRBV21-1, the J call TRBJ1-5; the table's D call TRBD1 went unverified against the DNA. TRBV21-1 is annotated as a pseudogene. The CDR3 has 13 amino acids. This CDR3 is CASSDRENQPQHF. The CDR3 region has the DNA TGTGCCAGCAGCGACCGGGAGAATCAGCCCCAGCATTTT.

This clonotype appeared a few times. The V gene is TRBV27, the J gene TRBJ2-1, with D hard to call. V gave up 0 bases and J gave up 10 bases, with 10 bases separating them. Germline lookup yields CDR1 MNHEY and CDR2 SMNVEV (reference sequence). This CDR3 comprises 13 residues. The CDR3 sequence: CASSLSGSWEQFF. DNA of the CDR3: TGTGCCAGCAGTTTATCTGGTAGCTGGGAGCAGTTCTTC.

This clonotype appeared a few times. This sequence joins TRBV12-3 or TRBV12-4 and TRBJ2-5; TRBD1 might be the D (7 bases). The CDR3 spans 15 residues. V was trimmed by 7 bases and J by 2 bases, leaving 17 bases between them. Here the CDR3 DNA reads TGTGCCAGCACTGCCCAGGGGGGTACGCAAGAGACCCAGTACTTC. Its protein product is CASTAQGGTQETQYF.

This clonotype has only a few counts. The chain joins TRBV6-1 to TRBJ1-1; D may be TRBD1 (5 bases). This CDR3 spans 14 amino acids. The germline V gene encodes CDR1 MNHNS and CDR2 SASEGT. V was pared by 7 bases and J by 4 bases, with 16 bases between. This CDR3 reads CASTPRQRPTEAFF. The CDR3 DNA is TGTGCCAGCACTCCGAGACAGCGGCCCACTGAAGCTTTCTTT.

This clonotype was seen a handful of times. The chain employs TRBV20-1 and TRBJ2-7, with TRBD2 matching over 8 bases. V gave up 0 bases and J gave up 2 bases; unmatched junction bases: 15. This CDR3 region has 18 residues. Germline V gene data show CDR1 as DFQATT and CDR2 as SNEGSKA (reference sequence). The CDR3 spells CSARDLRRIAGIAYEQYF. The CDR3 DNA reads TGCAGTGCTAGAGATCTTCGTCGGATAGCGGGGATCGCCTACGAGCAGTACTTC.

The chain has TRBV24-1 and TRBJ2-3, with D possibly matching TRBD1 (6 bases). Looked up from germline, CDR1 is KGHDR and CDR2 is SFDVKD. The germline V and J ends were trimmed by 3 bases and 1 base, with 10 bases remaining between them. The CDR3 totals 15 residues. CDR3 protein: CATSDPTGRTDTQYF. The CDR3 DNA reads TGTGCCACCAGTGATCCGACAGGCCGCACAGATACGCAGTATTTT.

The chain employs TRBV11-2 and TRBJ2-1, with 8 bases aligning to TRBD2. Unmatched junction bases numbered 12, after V lost 5 bases and J lost 6 bases. This CDR3 spans 16 amino acids. CDR1 and CDR2 (germline): SGHAT, FQNNGV. The CDR3 nucleotides read TGTGCCAGCAGCCCTCCCTGGGTAGCGGGGCTCAATGAGCAGTTCTTC. This sequence encodes CASSPPWVAGLNEQFF.

The rearrangement joins TRBV12-3 or TRBV12-4 to TRBJ2-3, with D unclear. The V end lost 3 bases, the J end lost 2 bases, and 12 bases lay between the germline ends. The CDR3 spans 15 residues. CDR3 residues: CASSFGQENTDTQYF. The CDR3 bases are TGTGCCAGCAGTTTCGGGCAGGAAAACACAGATACGCAGTATTTT.

The chain recombines TRBV7-9 with TRBJ1-2, with no clear D. CDR1 and CDR2 from the germline V gene are SEHNR and FQNEAQ (reference sequence). The CDR3 is made up of 17 amino acids. Between the trimmed V and J ends, which lost 5 bases and 0 bases, there was a span of 19 bases. CDR3 DNA: TGTGCCAGCAGCGCAGAAACCCCTGACATCTCTAACTATGGCTACACCTTC. It yields the protein CASSAETPDISNYGYTF.

This clonotype showed up just a few times. The rearrangement links TRBV29-1 to TRBJ2-7; D is possibly TRBD1 or TRBD2 (5 bases each). V was cut by 0 bases and J by 2 bases, with 11 bases left in between. The CDR3 spans 14 residues. Germline CDR1 and CDR2: SQVTM and ANQGSEA. The CDR3 DNA is TGCAGCGTTGAAGACGGGACGGCGACCTACGAGCAGTACTTC. Encoded protein: CSVEDGTATYEQYF.

As DNA, the CDR3 is TGTGCCAGCAGCCAAGTCGGAAGGGGGACCGGGGAGCTGTTTTTT. Encoded protein: CASSQVGRGTGELFF. This chain joins TRBV3-1 and TRBJ2-2, with D tentatively TRBD1 (6 bases). This CDR3 comprises 15 residues. V was trimmed by 1 base and J by 5 bases, leaving 11 bases between them. Germline values: CDR1 LGHDT, CDR2 YNNKEL (reference sequence).

In this sample, this clonotype turned up a few times. V is TRBV12-3 or TRBV12-4 and J is TRBJ1-4, with TRBD1 matching 7 bases. Unmatched junction bases numbered 10, after V lost 7 bases and J lost 5 bases. The CDR3 length is 15 residues. CDR3 residues: CASIPFGTANEKLFF. In nucleotides, the CDR3 is TGTGCCAGCATCCCTTTTGGGACAGCGAATGAAAAACTGTTTTTT.

V is TRBV5-6 and J is TRBJ2-2, with D tentatively TRBD1 (5 bases). Per the germline V gene, CDR1 is SGHDT and CDR2 is YYEEEE. Trimming removed 5 bases at V and 7 bases at J, with 15 bases between. The length of the CDR3 is 14 residues. The CDR3 loop reads CASSSSGKGGELFF. The CDR3 DNA is TGTGCCAGCAGTTCCTCAGGGAAGGGCGGGGAGCTGTTTTTT.

This clonotype was seen more than once but under ten times. This sequence joins TRBV5-6 and TRBJ2-7; TRBD2 is a possible D gene (6 bases). Per the germline V gene, CDR1 is SGHDT and CDR2 is YYEEEE. This CDR3 comprises 14 residues. With 4 bases removed from V and 4 bases from J, the gap between germline ends came to 15 bases. The CDR3: CASSISGATYEQYF. CDR3 bases: TGTGCCAGCAGCATATCGGGAGCGACTTACGAGCAGTACTTC.